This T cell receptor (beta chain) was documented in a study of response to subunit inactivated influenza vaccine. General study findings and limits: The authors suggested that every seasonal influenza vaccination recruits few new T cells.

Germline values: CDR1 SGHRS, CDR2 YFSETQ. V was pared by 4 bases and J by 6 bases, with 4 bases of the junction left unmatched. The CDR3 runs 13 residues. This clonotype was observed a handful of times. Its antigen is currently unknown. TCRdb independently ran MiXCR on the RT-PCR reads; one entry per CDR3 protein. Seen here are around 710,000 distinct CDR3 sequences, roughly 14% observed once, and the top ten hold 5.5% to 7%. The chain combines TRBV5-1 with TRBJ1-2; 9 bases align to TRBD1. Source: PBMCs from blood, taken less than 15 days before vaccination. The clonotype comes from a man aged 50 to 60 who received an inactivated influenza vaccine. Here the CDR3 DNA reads TGCGCCAGCAGCACCGGGACAGGGAATGGCTACACCTTC. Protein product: CASSTGTGNGYTF. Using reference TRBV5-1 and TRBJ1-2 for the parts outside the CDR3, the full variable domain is KAGVTQTPRYLIKTRGQQVTLSCSPISGHRSVSWYQQTPGQGLQFLFEYFSETQRNKGNFPGRFSGRQFSNSRSEMNVSTLELGDSALYLCASSTGTGNGYTFGSGTRLTVV.